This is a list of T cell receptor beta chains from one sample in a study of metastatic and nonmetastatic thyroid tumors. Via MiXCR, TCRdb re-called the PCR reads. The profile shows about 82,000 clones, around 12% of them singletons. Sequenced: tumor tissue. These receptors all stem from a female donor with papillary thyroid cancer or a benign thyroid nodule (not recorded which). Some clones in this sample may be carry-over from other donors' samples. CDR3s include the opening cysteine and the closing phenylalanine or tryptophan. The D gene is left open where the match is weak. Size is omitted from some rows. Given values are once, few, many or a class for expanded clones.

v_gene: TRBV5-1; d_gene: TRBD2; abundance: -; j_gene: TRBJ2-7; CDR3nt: TGCGCCAGCAGCTCAGGGACTAGCTACGAGCAGTACTTC; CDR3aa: CASSSGTSYEQYF
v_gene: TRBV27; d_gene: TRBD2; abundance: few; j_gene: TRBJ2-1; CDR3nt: TGTGCCAGCAGTTTTCATAGCGGGAGGGCCAGGGTCTACAATGAGCAGTTCTTC; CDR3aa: CASSFHSGRARVYNEQFF
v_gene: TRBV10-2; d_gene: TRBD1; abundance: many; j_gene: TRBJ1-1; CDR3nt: TGCGCCAGCAGACGAACAGGGGGCGCCGGCGGAGCTTTCTTT; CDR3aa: CASRRTGGAGGAFF
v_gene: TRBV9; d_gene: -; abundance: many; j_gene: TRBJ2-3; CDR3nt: TGTGCCAGCAGCGTAACCTCGGGGGATACGCAGTATTTT; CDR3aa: CASSVTSGDTQYF
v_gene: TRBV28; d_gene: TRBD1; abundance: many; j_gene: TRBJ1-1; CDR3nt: TGTGCCAGCAGGGGGGGACAGACCCTCACTGAAGCTTTCTTT; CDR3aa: CASRGGQTLTEAFF
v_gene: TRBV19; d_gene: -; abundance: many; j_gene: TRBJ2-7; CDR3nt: TGTGCCAGTAGTATAGCGGGACGGACCTCCTACGAGCAGTACTTC; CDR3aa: CASSIAGRTSYEQYF
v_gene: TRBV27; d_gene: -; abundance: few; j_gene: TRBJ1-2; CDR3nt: TGTGCCAGCAGTTTAAGTGTCAAGGACTCCTATGGCTACACCTTC; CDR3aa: CASSLSVKDSYGYTF
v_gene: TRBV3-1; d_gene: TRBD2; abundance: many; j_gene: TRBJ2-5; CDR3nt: TGTGCCAGCAGCCAAGGCTTGACTAGCGGGAGGGTAGGCGAGACCCAGTACTTC; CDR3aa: CASSQGLTSGRVGETQYF
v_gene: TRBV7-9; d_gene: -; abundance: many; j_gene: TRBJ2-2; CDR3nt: TGTGCCAGCAGCTTAGTGACAGTCACCGGGGAGCTGTTTTTT; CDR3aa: CASSLVTVTGELFF
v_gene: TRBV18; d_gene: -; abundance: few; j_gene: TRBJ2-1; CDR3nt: TGTGCCAGCTCACCACTACTTGACGTCAATGAGCAGTTCTTC; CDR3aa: CASSPLLDVNEQFF
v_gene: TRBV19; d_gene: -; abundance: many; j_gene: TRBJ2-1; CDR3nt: TGTGCCAGTAGCCTGTCTTACAATGAGCAGTTCTTC; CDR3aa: CASSLSYNEQFF
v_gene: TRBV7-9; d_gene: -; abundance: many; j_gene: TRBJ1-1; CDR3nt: TGTGCCAGCAGCGGAAGGGACCGAGGTGTCACTGAAGCTTTCTTT; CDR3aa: CASSGRDRGVTEAFF
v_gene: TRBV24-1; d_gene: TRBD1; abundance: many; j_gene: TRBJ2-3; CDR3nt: TGTGCCACCAGTGATCCGACAGGGGACGGCACAGATACGCAGTATTTT; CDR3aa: CATSDPTGDGTDTQYF
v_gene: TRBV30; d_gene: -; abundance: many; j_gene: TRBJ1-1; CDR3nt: TGTGCCTGGAGTACCGAAAGGGGGTCCCCCCGTGGGGCTGAAGCTTTCTTT; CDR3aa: CAWSTERGSPRGAEAFF
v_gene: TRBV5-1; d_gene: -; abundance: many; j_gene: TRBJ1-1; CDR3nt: TGCGCCAGCAGCTTGGCCTCTAGGAGGGCGTTAGCTTTCTTT; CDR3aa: CASSLASRRALAFF
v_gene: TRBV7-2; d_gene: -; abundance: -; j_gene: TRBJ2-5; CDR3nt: TGTGCCAGCAGCTTATCGAGGTTTTTAAGAGGTGGGGGGGAGACCCAGTACTTC; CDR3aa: CASSLSRFLRGGGETQYF
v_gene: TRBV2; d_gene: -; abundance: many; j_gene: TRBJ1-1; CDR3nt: TGTGCCAGCAGTGCCGCGATGAACACTGAAGCTTTCTTT; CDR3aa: CASSAAMNTEAFF
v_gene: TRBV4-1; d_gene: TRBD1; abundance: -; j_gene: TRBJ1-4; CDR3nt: TGCGCCAGCAGCCAAGGGTTTCAGGGGGCGGTCGAAAAACTGTTTTTT; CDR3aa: CASSQGFQGAVEKLFF
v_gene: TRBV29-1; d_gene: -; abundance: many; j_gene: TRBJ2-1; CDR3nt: TGCAGCGTGGGAGGTTTTGAGCAGTTCTTC; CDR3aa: CSVGGFEQFF
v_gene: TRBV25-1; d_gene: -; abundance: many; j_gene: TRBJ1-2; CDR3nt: TGTGCCAGCAGTAAACAACTCAATGGTTTGTCTGGCTACACCTTC; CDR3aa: CASSKQLNGLSGYTF
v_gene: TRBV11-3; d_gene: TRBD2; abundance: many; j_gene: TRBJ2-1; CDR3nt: TGTGCCAGCAGCTTAGAATGGGCGGGAGGGCCCTGGGAGCAGTTCTTC; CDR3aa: CASSLEWAGGPWEQFF
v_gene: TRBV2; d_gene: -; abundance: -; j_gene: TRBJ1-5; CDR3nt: TGTGCCAGCAGTGGAGCTGATACGCAGCATTTT; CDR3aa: CASSGADTQHF
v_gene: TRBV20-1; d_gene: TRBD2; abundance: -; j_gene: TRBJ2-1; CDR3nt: TGCAGTGCTAGAGATCCCGGGAGGGCCGTCTCCTACAATGAGCAGTTCTTC; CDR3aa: CSARDPGRAVSYNEQFF
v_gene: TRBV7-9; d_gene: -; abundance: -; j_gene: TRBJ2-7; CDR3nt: TGTGCCAGCAGCCACGGGCCCCTCCGCGAGCAGTACTTC; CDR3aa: CASSHGPLREQYF
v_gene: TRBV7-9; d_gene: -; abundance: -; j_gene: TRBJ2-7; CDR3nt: TGTGCCAGCAGCTTGAGCGGGCTTTCCTACGAGCAGTACTTC; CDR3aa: CASSLSGLSYEQYF
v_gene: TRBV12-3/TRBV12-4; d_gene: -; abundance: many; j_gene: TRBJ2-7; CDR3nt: TGTGCCAGCAGCATGGGCGGGAACTACGAGCAGTACTTC; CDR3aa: CASSMGGNYEQYF